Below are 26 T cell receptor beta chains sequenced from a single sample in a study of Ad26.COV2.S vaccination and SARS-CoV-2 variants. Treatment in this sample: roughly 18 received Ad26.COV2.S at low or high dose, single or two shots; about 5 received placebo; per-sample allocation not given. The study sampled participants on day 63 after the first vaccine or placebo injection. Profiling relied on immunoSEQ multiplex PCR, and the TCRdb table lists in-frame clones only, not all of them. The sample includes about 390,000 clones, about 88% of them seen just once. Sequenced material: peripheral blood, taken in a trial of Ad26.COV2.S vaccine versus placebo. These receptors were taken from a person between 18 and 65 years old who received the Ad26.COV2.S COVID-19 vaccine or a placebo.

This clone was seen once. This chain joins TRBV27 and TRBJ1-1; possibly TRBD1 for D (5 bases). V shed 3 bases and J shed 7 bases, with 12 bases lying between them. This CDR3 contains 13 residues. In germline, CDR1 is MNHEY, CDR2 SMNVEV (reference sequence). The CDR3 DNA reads TGTGCCAGCAGTTTCAGGGAATTGAGTGAAGCTTTCTTT. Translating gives CASSFRELSEAFF.

The CDR3 DNA reads as TGTGCCAGTTCTTCGGTCGGAGGCCGACCCCCCTACGAGCAGTACTTC. Protein sequence: CASSSVGGRPPYEQYF. This chain uses TRBV19 with TRBJ2-7, with D possibly being TRBD2 (5 bases). The CDR3 runs to 16 residues. Germline V gene sequence: CDR1 LNHDA, CDR2 SQIVND (reference sequence). The ends were cut back, 8 bases at V and 2 bases at J, with 22 bases in the middle.

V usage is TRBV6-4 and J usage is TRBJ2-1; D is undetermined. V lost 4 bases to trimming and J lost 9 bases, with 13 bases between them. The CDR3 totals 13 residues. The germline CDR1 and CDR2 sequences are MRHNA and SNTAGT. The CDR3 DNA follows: TGTGCCAGCAGTGCCTGGCTGTATGGTGAGCAGTTCTTC. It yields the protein CASSAWLYGEQFF.

The CDR3 DNA is TGCGCCAGCAGCCATTTTGGGGTTCACACCGGGGAGCTGTTTTTT. It codes for CASSHFGVHTGELFF. The chain couples TRBV4-3 to TRBJ2-2; D unresolved. Germline V gives CDR1 LGHNA, CDR2 YSLEER. V lost 3 bases and J lost 3, with 11 bases in between. This CDR3 comprises 15 residues.

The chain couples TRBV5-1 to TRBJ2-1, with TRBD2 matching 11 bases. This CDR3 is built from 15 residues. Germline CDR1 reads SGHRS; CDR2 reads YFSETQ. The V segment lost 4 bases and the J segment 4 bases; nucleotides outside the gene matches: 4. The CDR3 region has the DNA TGCGCCAGCAGCATTAGCGGGGGGGTTTACAATGAGCAGTTCTTC. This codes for CASSISGGVYNEQFF.

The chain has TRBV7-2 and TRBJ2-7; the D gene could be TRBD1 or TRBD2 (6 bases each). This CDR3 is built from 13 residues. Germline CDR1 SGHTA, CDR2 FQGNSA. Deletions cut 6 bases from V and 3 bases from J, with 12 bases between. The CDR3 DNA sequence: TGTGCCAGCAGAGCCGGGGGCGGCTACGAGCAGTACTTC. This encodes CASRAGGGYEQYF. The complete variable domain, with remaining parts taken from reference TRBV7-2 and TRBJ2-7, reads GAGVSQSPSNKVTEKGKDVELRCDPISGHTALYWYRQSLGQGLEFLIYFQGNSAPDKSGLPSDRFSAERTGGSVSTLTIQRTQQEDSAVYLCASRAGGGYEQYFGPGTRLTVT.

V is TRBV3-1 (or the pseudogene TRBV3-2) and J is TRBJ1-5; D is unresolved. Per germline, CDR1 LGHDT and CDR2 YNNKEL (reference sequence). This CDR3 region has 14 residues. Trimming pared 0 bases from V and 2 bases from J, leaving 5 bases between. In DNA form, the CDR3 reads TGTGCCAGCAGCCAAGATTATGGCAATCAGCCCCAGCATTTT. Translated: CASSQDYGNQPQHF.

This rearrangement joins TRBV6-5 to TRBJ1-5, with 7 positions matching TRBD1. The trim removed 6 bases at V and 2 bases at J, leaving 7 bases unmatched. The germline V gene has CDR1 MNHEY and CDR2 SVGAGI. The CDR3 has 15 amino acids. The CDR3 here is CASRRGDSGNQPQHF. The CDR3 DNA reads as TGTGCCAGCAGGAGGGGGGACAGTGGCAATCAGCCCCAGCATTTT.

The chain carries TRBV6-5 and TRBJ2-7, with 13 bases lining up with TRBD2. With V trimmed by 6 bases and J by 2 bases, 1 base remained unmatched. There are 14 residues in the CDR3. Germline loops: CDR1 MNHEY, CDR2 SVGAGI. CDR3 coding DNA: TGTGCCAGCAGGGGGACTAGCGGGGCCTACGAGCAGTACTTC. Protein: CASRGTSGAYEQYF.

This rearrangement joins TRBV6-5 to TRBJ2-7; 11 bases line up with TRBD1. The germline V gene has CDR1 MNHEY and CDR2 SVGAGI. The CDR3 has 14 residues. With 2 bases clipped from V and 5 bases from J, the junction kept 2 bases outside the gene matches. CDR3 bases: TGTGCCAGCAGTTACGGACAGGGGGCGCACGAGCAGTACTTC. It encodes CASSYGQGAHEQYF.

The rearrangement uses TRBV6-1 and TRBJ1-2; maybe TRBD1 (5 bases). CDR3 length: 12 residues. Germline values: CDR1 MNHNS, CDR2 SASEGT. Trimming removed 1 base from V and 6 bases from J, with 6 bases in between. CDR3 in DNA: TGTGCCAGCAGTGAAGGGGGCAATGGCTACACCTTC. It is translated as CASSEGGNGYTF.

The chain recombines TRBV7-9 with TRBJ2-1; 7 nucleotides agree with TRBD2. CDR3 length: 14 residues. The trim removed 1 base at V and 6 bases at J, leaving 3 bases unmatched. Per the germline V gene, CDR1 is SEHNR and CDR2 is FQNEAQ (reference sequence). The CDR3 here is CASSLETSVNEQFF. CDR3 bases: TGTGCCAGCAGCTTAGAAACTAGCGTCAATGAGCAGTTCTTC.

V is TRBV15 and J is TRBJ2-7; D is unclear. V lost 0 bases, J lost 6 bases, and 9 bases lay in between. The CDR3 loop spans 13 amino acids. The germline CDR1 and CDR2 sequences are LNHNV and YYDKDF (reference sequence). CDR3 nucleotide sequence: TGTGCCACCAGCAGAGATCTCGGGCTCGAGCAGTACTTC. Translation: CATSRDLGLEQYF.

The CDR3 loop reads CSVEGQGREQYF. The CDR3, as DNA: TGCAGCGTTGAGGGACAGGGTCGCGAGCAGTACTTC. The V call is TRBV29-1, the J call TRBJ2-7; 9 bases align to TRBD1. CDR3 length equals 12 residues. Germline CDR1 SQVTM, CDR2 ANQGSEA. The trim removed 3 bases at V and 6 bases at J, leaving 3 bases unmatched.

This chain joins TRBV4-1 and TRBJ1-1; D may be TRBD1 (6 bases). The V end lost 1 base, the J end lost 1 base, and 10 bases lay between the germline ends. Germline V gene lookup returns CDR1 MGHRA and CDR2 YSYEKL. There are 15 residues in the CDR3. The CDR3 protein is CASSQGRGENTEAFF. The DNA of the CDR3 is TGCGCCAGCAGCCAAGGGAGGGGGGAGAACACTGAAGCTTTCTTT.

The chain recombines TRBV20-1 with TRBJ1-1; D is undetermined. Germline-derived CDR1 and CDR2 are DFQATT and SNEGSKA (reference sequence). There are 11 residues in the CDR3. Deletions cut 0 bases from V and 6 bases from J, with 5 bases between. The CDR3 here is CSARDWPEAFF. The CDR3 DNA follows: TGCAGTGCTAGAGATTGGCCTGAAGCTTTCTTT.

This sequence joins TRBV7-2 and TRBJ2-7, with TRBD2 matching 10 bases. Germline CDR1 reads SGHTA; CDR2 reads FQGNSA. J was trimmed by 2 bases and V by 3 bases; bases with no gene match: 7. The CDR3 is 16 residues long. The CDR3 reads CASSFPPSGGTYEQYF. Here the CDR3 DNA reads TGTGCCAGCAGCTTCCCCCCTAGCGGGGGTACCTACGAGCAGTACTTC.

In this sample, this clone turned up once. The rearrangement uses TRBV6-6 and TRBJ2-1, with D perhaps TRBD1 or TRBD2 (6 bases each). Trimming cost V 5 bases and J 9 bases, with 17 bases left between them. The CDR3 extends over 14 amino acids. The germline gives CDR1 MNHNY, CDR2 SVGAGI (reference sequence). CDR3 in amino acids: CASSNPGAQSEQFF. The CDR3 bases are TGTGCCAGCAGTAACCCGGGGGCTCAAAGTGAGCAGTTCTTC.

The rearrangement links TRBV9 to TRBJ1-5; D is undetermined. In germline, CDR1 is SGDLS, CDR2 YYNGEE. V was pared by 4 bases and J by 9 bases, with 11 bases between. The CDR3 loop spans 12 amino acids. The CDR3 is CASSTPPGPQHF. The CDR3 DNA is TGTGCCAGCAGCACCCCCCCGGGGCCCCAGCATTTT.

CDR3 DNA: TGTGCCAGCAGCCCACAGGAGACTAAAAACATTCAGTACTTC. It yields the protein CASSPQETKNIQYF. The chain joins TRBV13 to TRBJ2-4; D is possibly TRBD1 (5 bases). This CDR3 spans 14 amino acids. The ends were cut back, 5 bases at V and 4 bases at J, with 12 bases in the middle. Germline V gene sequence: CDR1 PRHDT, CDR2 FYEKMQ (reference sequence).

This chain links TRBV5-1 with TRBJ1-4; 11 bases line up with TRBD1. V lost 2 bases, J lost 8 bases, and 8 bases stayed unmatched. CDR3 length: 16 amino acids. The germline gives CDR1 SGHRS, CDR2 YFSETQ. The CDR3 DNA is TGCGCCAGCAGCTTAACCACGGGACAGGGGGACGAAAAACTGTTTTTT. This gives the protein CASSLTTGQGDEKLFF. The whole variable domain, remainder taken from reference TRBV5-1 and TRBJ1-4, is KAGVTQTPRYLIKTRGQQVTLSCSPISGHRSVSWYQQTPGQGLQFLFEYFSETQRNKGNFPGRFSGRQFSNSRSEMNVSTLELGDSALYLCASSLTTGQGDEKLFFGSGTQLSVL.

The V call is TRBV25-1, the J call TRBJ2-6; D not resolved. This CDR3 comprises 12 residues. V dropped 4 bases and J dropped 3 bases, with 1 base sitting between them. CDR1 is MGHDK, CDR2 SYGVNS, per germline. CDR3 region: CASSVGANVLTF. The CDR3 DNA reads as TGTGCCAGCAGTGTTGGGGCCAACGTCCTGACTTTC.

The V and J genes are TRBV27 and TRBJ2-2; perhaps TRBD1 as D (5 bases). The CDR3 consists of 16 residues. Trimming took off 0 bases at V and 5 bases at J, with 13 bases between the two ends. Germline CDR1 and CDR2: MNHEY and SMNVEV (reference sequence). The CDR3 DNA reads TGTGCCAGCAGTTTATCCAGGCAGGGTGAGACCGGGGAGCTGTTTTTT. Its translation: CASSLSRQGETGELFF.

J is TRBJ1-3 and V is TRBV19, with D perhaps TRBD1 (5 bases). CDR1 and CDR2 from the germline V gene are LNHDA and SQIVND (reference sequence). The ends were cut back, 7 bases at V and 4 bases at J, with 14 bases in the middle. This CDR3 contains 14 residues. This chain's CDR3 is CASTSSGLGNTIYF. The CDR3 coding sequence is TGTGCCAGTACCTCCTCAGGGCTCGGAAACACCATATATTTT.

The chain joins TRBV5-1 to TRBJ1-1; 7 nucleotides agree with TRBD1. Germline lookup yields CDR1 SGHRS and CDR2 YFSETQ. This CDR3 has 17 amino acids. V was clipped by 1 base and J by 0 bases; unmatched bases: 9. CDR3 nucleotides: TGCGCCAGCAGCTTGTACTCCGGGACAGCAATGAACACTGAAGCTTTCTTT. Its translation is CASSLYSGTAMNTEAFF.

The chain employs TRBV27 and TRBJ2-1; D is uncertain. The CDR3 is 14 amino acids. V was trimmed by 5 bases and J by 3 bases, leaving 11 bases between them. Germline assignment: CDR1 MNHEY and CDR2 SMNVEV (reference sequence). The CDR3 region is CASSRGPNYNEQFF. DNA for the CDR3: TGTGCCAGCAGTCGAGGACCAAACTACAATGAGCAGTTCTTC.